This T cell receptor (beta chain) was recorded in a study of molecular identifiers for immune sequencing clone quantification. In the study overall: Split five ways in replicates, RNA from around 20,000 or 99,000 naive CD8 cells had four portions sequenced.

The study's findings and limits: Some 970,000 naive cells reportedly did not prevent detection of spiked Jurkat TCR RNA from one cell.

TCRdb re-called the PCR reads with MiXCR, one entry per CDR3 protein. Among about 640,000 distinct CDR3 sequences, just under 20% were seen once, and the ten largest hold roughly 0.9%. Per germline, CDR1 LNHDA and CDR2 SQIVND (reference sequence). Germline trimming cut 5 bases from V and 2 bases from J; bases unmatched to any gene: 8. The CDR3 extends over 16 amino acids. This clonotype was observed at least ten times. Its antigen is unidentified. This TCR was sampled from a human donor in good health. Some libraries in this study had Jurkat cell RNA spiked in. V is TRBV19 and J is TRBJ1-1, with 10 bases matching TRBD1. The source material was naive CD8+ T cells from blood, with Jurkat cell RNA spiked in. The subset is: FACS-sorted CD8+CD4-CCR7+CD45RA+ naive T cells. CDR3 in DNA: TGTGCCAGTAGTGCCATTGGACAGGGGGTAAACACTGAAGCTTTCTTT. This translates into CASSAIGQGVNTEAFF.